One and the same sample provided the 15 T cell receptor beta chains below, sequenced in a study of shared clonotypes between healthy human individuals. The data were produced by immunoSEQ multiplex PCR, yet TCRdb's version contains in-frame clones alone and is incomplete. The sample lists 800,000 to 1,200,000 clones; 70% to 80% were seen once. Sequencing was done on a sample of memory CD4+ T cells from PBMCs. Sample subset: CD45RA-negative fraction. Receptors were obtained from a young man in good health. Some clones in this sample may be carry-over from other donors' samples.

The CDR3 region has the DNA TGCGCCAGCAGCCAAGTTAGGGGGGGGGCCTACGAGCAGTACTTC. Translation gives CASSQVRGGAYEQYF. The chain employs TRBV4-3 and TRBJ2-7; TRBD2 might be the D (7 bases). There are 15 residues in the CDR3. Trimming removed 1 base from V and 2 bases from J, with 12 bases in between. Germline loops: CDR1 LGHNA, CDR2 YSLEER.

The V call is TRBV9, the J call TRBJ2-3; 12 bases are shared with TRBD2. V dropped 3 bases and J dropped 6; count of bases not matched to a gene: 5. The CDR3 runs 15 residues. Germline loops: CDR1 SGDLS, CDR2 YYNGEE. The chain's CDR3 is CASSASGRAGDTQYF. DNA of the CDR3: TGTGCCAGCAGCGCTAGCGGGAGGGCCGGGGATACGCAGTATTTT.

As regards this clone: Given a much more abundant clone one base away, this may be a read error. The sample holds other DNA sequences that translate to the same CDR3. This sequence joins TRBV5-1 and TRBJ2-5; D possibly corresponds to TRBD1 (5 bases). Looked up from germline, CDR1 is SGHRS and CDR2 is YFSETQ. Trimming left V 0 bases short and J 3 bases short, with 6 bases between. The CDR3 spans 13 residues. The CDR3 bases are TGCGCCAGCAGCTTGGGGGGCGAAGAGACCCAGTACTTC. It specifies CASSLGGEETQYF.

The chain recombines TRBV5-4 with TRBJ2-7; 10 positions match TRBD1. V lost 4 bases and J lost 6; bases outside the gene matches: 13. Germline V CDR1 and CDR2: SGHNT, YYREEE (reference sequence). The CDR3 covers 16 residues. CDR3 amino acids: CASSGDAGQGWGEQYF. For the CDR3, the DNA is TGTGCCAGCAGCGGAGACGCGGGACAGGGGTGGGGCGAGCAGTACTTC. The whole variable domain, remainder taken from reference TRBV5-4 and TRBJ2-7, is ETGVTQSPTHLIKTRGQQVTLRCSSQSGHNTVSWYQQALGQGPQFIFQYYREEENGRGNFPPRFSGLQFPNYSSELNVNALELDDSALYLCASSGDAGQGWGEQYFGPGTRLTVT.

The genes are TRBV4-1 and TRBJ1-3, with TRBD1 identical over 10 bases. Germline CDR1 and CDR2: MGHRA and YSYEKL. Trimming cost V 1 base and J 3 bases; bases outside gene matches: 9. The CDR3 extends over 18 amino acids. The CDR3 DNA reads as TGCGCCAGCAGCCAAGGATCCGGGACAGGGGTGAATGGAAACACCATATATTTT. Amino acid sequence: CASSQGSGTGVNGNTIYF.

V gene TRBV7-2 combines with J gene TRBJ2-1; D is undetermined. V lost 5 bases and J 1 base, leaving 9 bases between the germline ends. From germline, CDR1 is SGHTA and CDR2 FQGNSA. The CDR3 extends over 14 amino acids. The CDR3 reads CASSPPESYNEQFF. DNA for the CDR3: TGTGCCAGCAGCCCACCGGAGTCCTACAATGAGCAGTTCTTC.

Points on this clone: Distinct nucleotide sequences in the sample also encode this CDR3. The chain employs TRBV30 and TRBJ1-1; D is uncertain. Looked up from germline, CDR1 is GTSNPN and CDR2 is SVGIG (reference sequence). Trimming removed 0 bases from V and 3 bases from J, with 8 bases in between. The length of the CDR3 is 13 residues. DNA for the CDR3: TGTGCCTGGAGTGTAGGGCGGGACACTGAAGCTTTCTTT. Residues: CAWSVGRDTEAFF. Supplemented by reference TRBV30 and TRBJ1-1, the full variable domain reads SQTIHQWPATLVQPVGSPLSLECTVEGTSNPNLYWYRQAAGRGLQLLFYSVGIGQISSEVPQNLSASRPQDRQFILSSKKLLLSDSGFYLCAWSVGRDTEAFFGQGTRLTVV.

The chain links TRBV5-1 to TRBJ1-1; D not certain. Trimming left V 3 bases short and J 3 bases short, with 9 bases between. Germline V lookup: CDR1 SGHRS, CDR2 YFSETQ. The CDR3 covers 13 residues. The CDR3 DNA reads as TGCGCCAGCAGCTCTGGAGGGCACACTGAAGCTTTCTTT. Its protein is CASSSGGHTEAFF.

V usage is TRBV7-3 and J usage is TRBJ2-1, with 9 bases lining up with TRBD2. There are 14 residues in the CDR3. V dropped 2 bases and J dropped 9; count of bases not matched to a gene: 5. The germline CDR1 and CDR2 sequences are SGHTA and FQGTGA. The CDR3 nucleotides are TGTGCCAGCAGCTTACTAGATAGCGGGAGTGAGCAGTTCTTC. Its translation is CASSLLDSGSEQFF.

This clone was detected only a few times. The V call is TRBV7-2, the J call TRBJ2-3; 8 bases match TRBD1. The V and J ends lost 2 bases and 3 bases, in that order; junction bases with no gene match: 7. Germline V gene lookup returns CDR1 SGHTA and CDR2 FQGNSA. The CDR3 totals 16 residues. CDR3 amino acids: CASSLFRDRRTDTQYF. In nucleotides, the CDR3 is TGTGCCAGCAGCTTATTCCGGGACAGGAGAACAGATACGCAGTATTTT.

This chain uses TRBV7-9 with TRBJ2-2; possibly TRBD1 or TRBD2 for D (5 bases each). Germline loops: CDR1 SEHNR, CDR2 FQNEAQ (reference sequence). The CDR3 totals 15 residues. Trimming shortened V by 5 bases and J by 6 bases, and 16 bases separated the two germline ends. The CDR3 DNA reads TGTGCCAGCAGCCCGGGGACGGCCCCCCCCGGGGAGCTGTTTTTT. Protein product: CASSPGTAPPGELFF.

The rearrangement joins TRBV5-6 to TRBJ2-2; 7 bases fit TRBD1. J was trimmed by 5 bases and V by 2 bases; bases with no gene match: 9. Germline values: CDR1 SGHDT, CDR2 YYEEEE. The CDR3 runs to 16 residues. CDR3 coding DNA: TGTGCCAGCAGCTTAGCTGGTAGGGGGCGGACCGGGGAGCTGTTTTTT. This sequence encodes CASSLAGRGRTGELFF.

V is TRBV21-1 and J is TRBJ2-7; the table's D gene call, TRBD1, was not cross checked with the DNA. TRBV21-1 is a recognized pseudogene. The CDR3 covers 16 residues. The CDR3 here is CASSKVQGVHPYEQYF. The CDR3 DNA reads TGTGCCAGCAGCAAAGTACAGGGGGTCCACCCCTACGAGCAGTACTTC.

This chain links TRBV7-7 with TRBJ2-2; TRBD2 matches 7 bases. The V and J ends lost 3 bases and 0 bases, in that order; junction bases with no gene match: 4. The CDR3 consists of 16 residues. Germline loops: CDR1 SSHAT, CDR2 FNYEAQ (reference sequence). CDR3 protein: CASSFGAGANTGELFF. The CDR3 coding sequence is TGTGCCAGCAGCTTTGGTGCGGGGGCGAACACCGGGGAGCTGTTTTTT. The full variable domain, rest sourced from reference TRBV7-7 and TRBJ2-2, is GAGVSQSPRYKVTKRGQDVTLRCDPISSHATLYWYQQALGQGPEFLTYFNYEAQPDKSGLPSDRFSAERPEGSISTLTIQRTEQRDSAMYRCASSFGAGANTGELFFGEGSRLTVL.

V and J are TRBV5-1 and TRBJ2-7, with 10 bases lining up with TRBD2. This CDR3 spans 14 amino acids. Trimming at V came to 1 base and at J to 6 bases, leaving 4 bases not matched to a gene. CDR1 SGHRS and CDR2 YFSETQ come from the germline V gene. The CDR3 sequence: CASSLSLAGVEQYF. CDR3 in DNA: TGCGCCAGCAGCTTGAGTCTAGCGGGAGTCGAGCAGTACTTC.